The rows below give T cell receptor beta chains drawn from one sample of a study of blood T cell repertoires in COVID-19. The data were produced by immunoSEQ multiplex PCR, yet TCRdb's version contains in-frame clones alone and is incomplete. The sample includes 150,000 to 250,000 clones, around four fifths seen only once; the top ten take approximately 12%. The material sequenced was PBMCs or T cells enriched from blood (not recorded which). These receptors originate from a man between 40 and 49 years old who had recovered from COVID-19. Both conserved end residues are part of each CDR3. The D gene is left open where the match is weak. Part of the rows lack a size; the others show once, few, many or a class for expanded clones.

clone_size,v_call,d_call,j_call,cdr3_aa,cdr3_nt
-,TRBV6-5,-,TRBJ1-2,CASSRALGAVYGYTF,TGTGCCAGCAGCCGGGCCTTGGGGGCTGTCTATGGCTACACCTTC
-,TRBV2,TRBD2,TRBJ2-7,CASRGLAGRYEQYF,TGTGCCAGCAGGGGGCTAGCGGGGCGCTACGAGCAGTACTTC
-,TRBV5-5,-,TRBJ1-4,CASTQQTATNEKLFF,TGTGCCAGCACTCAACAGACGGCTACTAATGAAAAACTGTTTTTT
-,TRBV5-1,TRBD1,TRBJ1-1,CASSWSLGTGTTEAFF,TGCGCCAGCAGCTGGAGCCTCGGGACAGGGACGACTGAAGCTTTCTTT
-,TRBV7-3,-,TRBJ1-6,CASSLTEGYSPLHF,TGTGCCAGCAGCTTAACGGAGGGTTATTCACCCCTCCACTTT
-,TRBV7-2,-,TRBJ1-2,CASSPPNRDSYGYTF,TGTGCCAGCAGCCCCCCGAACAGAGATTCCTATGGCTACACCTTC
-,TRBV3-1/TRBV3-2,TRBD1,TRBJ1-1,CASSLDRAREAFF,TGTGCCAGCAGCCTGGACAGGGCGAGGGAGGCTTTCTTT
-,TRBV28,TRBD2,TRBJ2-2,CASSSGTSANTGELFF,TGTGCCAGCAGTTCTGGGACTAGCGCGAACACCGGGGAGCTGTTTTTT
-,TRBV30,-,TRBJ1-6,CAWTPESPYNSPLHF,TGTGCCTGGACCCCCGAGAGTCCCTATAATTCACCCCTCCACTTT
-,TRBV7-8,-,TRBJ2-5,CASSPDSKQETQYF,TGTGCCAGCAGCCCAGACAGCAAACAAGAGACCCAGTACTTC
-,TRBV24-1,TRBD1,TRBJ1-4,CATSDSRGAGEKLFF,TGTGCCACCAGTGATTCCAGGGGGGCAGGTGAAAAACTGTTTTTT
few,TRBV9,TRBD1,TRBJ1-2,CASSTGTGLLNGYTF,TGTGCCTCCTCAACCGGGACAGGGCTACTAAATGGCTACACCTTC
-,TRBV6-2/TRBV6-3,TRBD2,TRBJ2-1,CASSTSTSGIIDEQFF,TGTGCCAGCAGTACCTCTACTAGCGGGATTATCGATGAGCAGTTCTTC
-,TRBV2,-,TRBJ1-4,CASSRQEEKLFF,TGTGCCAGCAGTAGACAAGAAGAAAAACTGTTTTTT
-,TRBV19,TRBD2,TRBJ2-5,CASRLAAQETQYF,TGTGCCAGTAGACTAGCGGCCCAAGAGACCCAGTACTTC
-,TRBV5-6,TRBD2,TRBJ2-1,CASSPLAGGDNEQFF,TGTGCCAGCAGCCCGCTAGCGGGAGGCGACAATGAGCAGTTCTTC
-,TRBV9,-,TRBJ2-1,CASSVGDPGHPVYNEQFF,TGTGCCAGCAGCGTAGGCGACCCGGGACACCCCGTGTACAATGAGCAGTTCTTC
-,TRBV10-3,TRBD1,TRBJ1-1,CAIKTGVNTEAFF,TGTGCCATCAAGACAGGGGTGAACACTGAAGCTTTCTTT
-,TRBV2,TRBD1,TRBJ2-3,CASSGQGHGDTQYF,TGTGCCAGCAGCGGACAGGGGCATGGAGATACGCAGTATTTT
-,TRBV6-1,-,TRBJ1-2,CASSEQMGAYGYTF,TGTGCCAGCAGTGAACAGATGGGCGCCTATGGCTACACCTTC
-,TRBV19,TRBD1,TRBJ2-1,CASSISQGPYNEQFF,TGTGCCAGTAGTATCTCACAGGGGCCTTACAATGAGCAGTTCTTC
few,TRBV5-5,-,TRBJ1-6,CASSLIGDNSPLHF,TGTGCCAGCAGCTTGATCGGGGATAATTCACCCCTCCACTTT
-,TRBV28,TRBD2,TRBJ2-7,CASMGTITYEQYF,TGTGCCAGCATGGGGACTATAACCTACGAGCAGTACTTC
once,TRBV4-3,-,TRBJ2-3,CASSQHRVITTDTQYF,TGCGCCAGCAGCCAACACAGGGTGATCACCACAGATACGCAGTATTTT
many,TRBV7-9,-,TRBJ1-1,CASSPNSIGAFF,TGTGCCAGCAGCCCGAATTCGATCGGGGCTTTCTTT
-,TRBV19,TRBD1,TRBJ1-3,CASSSDRVPGNTIYF,TGTGCCAGTAGTTCCGACAGGGTCCCCGGAAACACCATATATTTT
-,TRBV7-2,-,TRBJ1-5,CASSLGLGQSNQPQHF,TGTGCCAGCAGCTTAGGGTTGGGACAAAGCAATCAGCCCCAGCATTTT
-,TRBV10-3,TRBD2,TRBJ2-1,CAISERGAGGPLNEQFF,TGTGCCATCAGTGAGAGGGGAGCGGGAGGGCCACTGAATGAGCAGTTCTTC
-,TRBV12-3/TRBV12-4,-,TRBJ1-2,CASRITGHGYTF,TGTGCCAGCAGAATCACAGGGCATGGCTACACCTTC
-,TRBV6-5,TRBD1,TRBJ2-1,CASSYGQGASYNEQFF,TGTGCCAGCAGTTACGGACAGGGGGCTTCCTACAATGAGCAGTTCTTC
-,TRBV7-9,-,TRBJ2-6,CASSPDFRSGANVLTF,TGTGCCAGCAGCCCAGACTTCCGATCTGGGGCCAACGTCCTGACTTTC
-,TRBV18,-,TRBJ1-2,CASSPPGVANYGYTF,TGTGCCAGCTCACCCCCGGGAGTCGCTAACTATGGCTACACCTTC
-,TRBV28,-,TRBJ2-1,CASSLGMPSYNEQFF,TGTGCCAGCAGTCTCGGGATGCCCTCCTACAATGAGCAGTTCTTC
-,TRBV11-2,TRBD1,TRBJ1-2,CASSLPGQTPPGYTF,TGTGCCAGCAGCCTACCGGGACAGACTCCCCCTGGCTACACCTTC
-,TRBV19,-,TRBJ1-1,CASSMSPTEAFF,TGTGCCAGTAGTATGAGCCCGACTGAAGCTTTCTTT
-,TRBV9,TRBD1,TRBJ2-1,CASSPGQGDNEQFF,TGTGCCAGCAGTCCGGGACAGGGGGACAATGAGCAGTTCTTC
-,TRBV6-5,TRBD1,TRBJ1-4,CASHPTGFEVGKLFF,TGTGCCAGCCATCCGACAGGGTTTGAGGTCGGTAAACTGTTTTTT
-,TRBV5-1,-,TRBJ1-2,CASSTQGNYGYTF,TGCGCCAGCAGCACCCAGGGGAACTATGGCTACACCTTC
-,TRBV7-3,TRBD2,TRBJ2-5,CASSPRGLAGRAQETQYF,TGTGCCAGCAGCCCGCGGGGACTAGCGGGGAGGGCCCAAGAGACCCAGTACTTC
-,TRBV28,-,TRBJ1-1,CASSLIVRNTEAFF,TGTGCCAGCAGTTTAATCGTGCGCAACACTGAAGCTTTCTTT